Sequencing of this TCR beta chain was carried out in a study of naive and memory T cell subsets. An oligonucleotide containing a UMI was ligated to the 3' end of TCR cDNA. Adult healthy volunteers gave 2.5 ml peripheral blood for whole-blood RNA. This clonotype was observed at least ten times. Ligated cDNA underwent four rounds of PCR with nested alpha and beta constant region primers and SP2. TCRdb reprocessed the 5' RACE reads with MiXCR, giving one entry per CDR3 protein. Among 25,000 to 35,000 distinct CDR3 sequences listed, 16% were seen once. Germline V gives CDR1 SGHRS, CDR2 YFSETQ. With V trimmed by 0 bases and J by 4 bases, 6 bases remained unmatched. This CDR3 contains 15 residues.

The V gene is TRBV5-1, the J gene TRBJ1-2; 7 positions agree with TRBD1. The clonotype originates from a female donor in good health. Here the CDR3 DNA reads TGCGCCAGCAGCTTGGATGGACAGGCGATCTATGGCTACACCTTC. This gives the protein CASSLDGQAIYGYTF.